This TCR beta chain was profiled in a study of T cells in pancreatic ductal adenocarcinoma. Study-level findings and limits: Compared with tumor, blood showed more total productive templates and roughly 8-fold more clonotypes. Results skew toward the minority of patients with early-stage disease. Tumor and blood clonality did not differ significantly, about 0.1 versus 0.07. Tumor-versus-blood clonality comparisons may be biased toward lower tumor diversity.

A single count supports this clone. Its cognate antigen is unknown. The CDR3 is 15 residues long. The ends lost 10 bases at V and 0 bases at J; junction bases unmatched: 8. Germline loops: CDR1 LNHDA, CDR2 SQIVND (reference sequence). No neoadjuvant therapy was given to the selected pancreatic ductal adenocarcinoma patients before their surgery. Sequencing was performed with immunoSEQ multiplex PCR; in TCRdb, only in-frame clones are kept and a portion is missing. In the table there are over 100,000 clones, roughly 96% of which are singletons. This clonotype originated in a human donor with pancreatic ductal adenocarcinoma. This chain connects TRBV19 to TRBJ2-7; TRBD1 agrees at 11 bases. The material sequenced was PBMCs. For the CDR3, the DNA is TGTGCCATTTCCACCGGGACAGGGGGCTCCTACGAGCAGTACTTC. Amino acid sequence: CAISTGTGGSYEQYF.